This TCR beta chain is drawn from a study of blood T cell repertoires in COVID-19. Study overall: Acute-phase and convalescent COVID-19 samples originated in the United States, Italy and Spain. Sources were T cells, B-cell-depleted T cells, or PBMCs; the material itself was cDNA or gDNA.

Authors' data handling: Reference gene primer amplification yielded estimated nucleated cell counts. Sequenced by immunoSEQ multiplex PCR; TCRdb stores in-frame clones only, minus some. The V and J calls and clone size come from that table; D and trimming were worked out from the DNA. The sample has about 67,000 clones; roughly 90% are singletons. CDR3 length: 14 amino acids. V lost 10 bases, J lost 14 bases, and 12 bases stayed unmatched. Per germline, CDR1 WNHNN and CDR2 SYGVQD (reference sequence). The TCR was taken from a woman aged 60-75 years with acute or convalescent COVID-19. The sample consisted of peripheral blood. The chain couples TRBV10-1 to TRBJ2-3, with TRBD2 identical over 16 bases. CDR3 bases: TGCGCCACTCGATCGGGGACTAGCGGGGGGGCCCTGTATTTT. Translation gives CATRSGTSGGALYF.